A selection of T cell receptor beta chains follows, all from one sample in a study of blood T cell repertoires in COVID-19. Using immunoSEQ multiplex PCR, the repertoire was profiled, and TCRdb retains in-frame clones only, with some absent. This table holds some 200,000 clones, roughly 82% found once. Sequenced material: PBMCs or T cells enriched from blood (not recorded which). Receptors were obtained from a man in his forties who had recovered from COVID-19. Both conserved end residues are part of each CDR3. The D gene is left open where the match is weak. Size is omitted from some rows. Given values are once, few, many or a class for expanded clones.

v_gene: TRBV3-1/TRBV3-2; abundance: NA; j_gene: TRBJ2-1; d_gene: TRBD2; CDR3aa: CASSQHALRTSGRRNEQFF; CDR3nt: TGTGCCAGCAGCCAACATGCACTTAGGACTAGCGGGAGAAGAAATGAGCAGTTCTTC
v_gene: TRBV5-1; abundance: NA; j_gene: TRBJ1-2; d_gene: TRBD1; CDR3aa: CASSRDRGSYGYTF; CDR3nt: TGCGCCAGCAGCCGGGACAGGGGGTCCTATGGCTACACCTTC
v_gene: TRBV28; abundance: NA; j_gene: TRBJ1-3; d_gene: NA; CDR3aa: CATFRVSGNTIYF; CDR3nt: TGTGCCACCTTTCGAGTCTCTGGAAACACCATATATTTT
v_gene: TRBV10-3; abundance: NA; j_gene: TRBJ1-1; d_gene: NA; CDR3aa: CAISPGGNTEAFF; CDR3nt: TGTGCCATCTCCCCGGGGGGGAACACTGAAGCTTTCTTT
v_gene: TRBV7-3; abundance: NA; j_gene: TRBJ2-4; d_gene: TRBD2; CDR3aa: CASSPLAGVYF; CDR3nt: TGTGCCAGCAGCCCCCTGGCGGGGGTTTACTTC
v_gene: TRBV7-2; abundance: NA; j_gene: TRBJ1-6; d_gene: NA; CDR3aa: CASSSRTVYSPLHF; CDR3nt: TGTGCCAGCAGCTCCCGGACAGTTTATTCACCCCTCCACTTT
v_gene: TRBV6-2/TRBV6-3; abundance: NA; j_gene: TRBJ1-4; d_gene: TRBD1; CDR3aa: CASSSTGASFEKLFF; CDR3nt: TGTGCCAGCAGTTCAACAGGGGCGAGTTTTGAAAAACTGTTTTTT
v_gene: TRBV28; abundance: NA; j_gene: TRBJ2-7; d_gene: TRBD1; CDR3aa: CASSQGQGGNEQYF; CDR3nt: TGTGCCAGCAGTCAAGGACAGGGGGGGAACGAGCAGTACTTC
v_gene: TRBV28; abundance: NA; j_gene: TRBJ1-2; d_gene: NA; CDR3aa: CASSLQVGYGYTF; CDR3nt: TGTGCCAGCAGTTTACAGGTGGGCTATGGCTACACCTTC
v_gene: TRBV29-1; abundance: NA; j_gene: TRBJ2-1; d_gene: NA; CDR3aa: CSVAVAYNEQFF; CDR3nt: TGCAGCGTTGCGGTAGCCTACAATGAGCAGTTCTTC
v_gene: TRBV5-1; abundance: once; j_gene: TRBJ2-5; d_gene: TRBD1; CDR3aa: CASSLQGDETQYF; CDR3nt: TGCGCCAGCAGCTTGCAGGGGGATGAGACCCAGTACTTC
v_gene: TRBV28; abundance: NA; j_gene: TRBJ2-5; d_gene: NA; CDR3aa: CASSSQDTETQYF; CDR3nt: TGTGCCAGCAGTTCACAGGACACGGAGACCCAGTACTTC
v_gene: TRBV12-3/TRBV12-4; abundance: NA; j_gene: TRBJ1-2; d_gene: NA; CDR3aa: CATWTEDRYGYTF; CDR3nt: TGTGCCACATGGACGGAGGATAGATATGGCTACACCTTC
v_gene: TRBV7-6; abundance: NA; j_gene: TRBJ2-2; d_gene: TRBD1; CDR3aa: CASSLGQGGPGELFF; CDR3nt: TGTGCCAGCAGCTTAGGACAGGGTGGTCCCGGGGAGCTGTTTTTT
v_gene: TRBV6-5; abundance: NA; j_gene: TRBJ1-2; d_gene: NA; CDR3aa: CASSYLTGDYGYTF; CDR3nt: TGTGCCAGCAGTTACCTCACAGGTGACTATGGCTACACCTTC
v_gene: TRBV3-1/TRBV3-2; abundance: NA; j_gene: TRBJ2-1; d_gene: TRBD2; CDR3aa: CASSPRTGGLAGGVIKFF; CDR3nt: TGTGCCAGCAGCCCTAGGACCGGGGGACTAGCGGGAGGTGTGATAAAGTTCTTC
v_gene: TRBV6-5; abundance: NA; j_gene: TRBJ1-2; d_gene: NA; CDR3aa: CASSPVVSPNYGYTF; CDR3nt: TGTGCCAGCAGCCCCGTTGTTTCCCCTAACTATGGCTACACCTTC
v_gene: TRBV23-1; abundance: few; j_gene: TRBJ1-5; d_gene: TRBD1; CDR3aa: CAINRESHRGPGESNQPQHF; CDR3nt: TGCGCCATCAATAGGGAGTCTCACAGGGGGCCCGGAGAAAGCAATCAGCCCCAGCATTTT
v_gene: TRBV29-1; abundance: NA; j_gene: TRBJ1-2; d_gene: NA; CDR3aa: CSVEDKTRYGYTF; CDR3nt: TGCAGCGTTGAAGATAAGACACGCTATGGCTACACCTTC
v_gene: TRBV12-5; abundance: NA; j_gene: TRBJ1-6; d_gene: NA; CDR3aa: CASGPPAGSPLHF; CDR3nt: TGTGCTAGTGGACCCCCCGCGGGGTCACCCCTCCACTTT
v_gene: TRBV3-1/TRBV3-2; abundance: NA; j_gene: TRBJ2-7; d_gene: TRBD2; CDR3aa: CASSQGDYNEQYF; CDR3nt: TGTGCCAGCAGCCAAGGGGACTATAACGAGCAGTACTTC
v_gene: TRBV10-2; abundance: NA; j_gene: TRBJ1-5; d_gene: NA; CDR3aa: CASSEGGRVLPSNQPQHF; CDR3nt: TGCGCCAGCAGTGAAGGAGGGAGGGTTTTACCAAGCAATCAGCCCCAGCATTTT
v_gene: TRBV10-1; abundance: few; j_gene: TRBJ2-7; d_gene: TRBD2; CDR3aa: CASSDPAGGSYEQYF; CDR3nt: TGCGCCAGCAGTGACCCAGCGGGAGGGTCCTACGAGCAGTACTTC
v_gene: TRBV29-1; abundance: NA; j_gene: TRBJ1-5; d_gene: NA; CDR3aa: CSVVQGSSNQPQHF; CDR3nt: TGCAGCGTTGTACAGGGCTCGAGCAATCAGCCCCAGCATTTT
v_gene: TRBV7-9; abundance: NA; j_gene: TRBJ1-1; d_gene: NA; CDR3aa: CASAPRRPREDTEAFF; CDR3nt: TGTGCCAGCGCCCCTCGGAGGCCCCGGGAGGACACTGAAGCTTTCTTT
v_gene: TRBV25-1; abundance: NA; j_gene: TRBJ1-5; d_gene: NA; CDR3aa: CASSEGGRLQPQHF; CDR3nt: TGTGCCAGCAGTGAAGGAGGAAGGCTTCAGCCCCAGCATTTT
v_gene: TRBV2; abundance: NA; j_gene: TRBJ2-3; d_gene: NA; CDR3aa: CASSVGGSRADTQYF; CDR3nt: TGTGCCAGCAGTGTAGGAGGGTCACGAGCAGATACGCAGTATTTT
v_gene: TRBV6-5; abundance: NA; j_gene: TRBJ2-5; d_gene: TRBD2; CDR3aa: CASRLAGEETQYF; CDR3nt: TGTGCCAGCAGGTTAGCGGGAGAAGAGACCCAGTACTTC
v_gene: TRBV29-1; abundance: few; j_gene: TRBJ1-5; d_gene: NA; CDR3aa: CSVSGGGNQPQHF; CDR3nt: TGCAGCGTTTCGGGGGGCGGAAATCAGCCCCAGCATTTT
v_gene: TRBV30; abundance: NA; j_gene: TRBJ1-2; d_gene: NA; CDR3aa: CAWSPGGGYTF; CDR3nt: TGTGCCTGGAGTCCCGGCGGAGGCTACACCTTC
v_gene: TRBV29-1; abundance: NA; j_gene: TRBJ1-2; d_gene: NA; CDR3aa: CSVAEGLGYGYTF; CDR3nt: TGCAGCGTTGCGGAGGGGCTTGGGTATGGCTACACCTTC